The 17 T cell receptor beta chains presented below share a single source sample, sequenced in a study of shared clonotypes between healthy human individuals. CD45RO-negative, CCR7-positively selected cells formed the naive CD8 fraction, excluding terminally differentiated effector memory CD45RA+ cells. Produced via immunoSEQ multiplex PCR; TCRdb's table is partial and in-frame only. The table has 1.5 million to 2.5 million clones, about 95% seen once. Material: naive CD8+ T cells sorted from blood. These receptors originate from a man younger than 30 in good health.

This clone was counted a single time. Different DNA sequences within this sample yield the same CDR3. The chain links TRBV6-5 to TRBJ1-2; TRBD1 agrees at 8 bases. The CDR3 runs 16 residues. Trimming removed 3 bases from V and 0 bases from J; junction bases left unmatched: 6. The germline gives CDR1 MNHEY, CDR2 SVGAGI. CDR3 sequence: CASSYGETGANYGYTF. The DNA for the CDR3 is TGTGCCAGCAGTTATGGAGAGACAGGGGCTAACTATGGCTACACCTTC.

The chain combines TRBV9 with TRBJ2-3; 10 positions agree with TRBD2. The J segment lost 2 bases and the V segment lost 2 bases, leaving 8 bases of the junction unmatched. This CDR3 region has 17 residues. CDR1 and CDR2 from the germline V gene are SGDLS and YYNGEE. The CDR3 here is CASSVEREGRLTDTQYF. CDR3 coding DNA: TGTGCCAGCAGCGTCGAGCGGGAGGGCCGGCTCACAGATACGCAGTATTTT.

The rearrangement joins TRBV9 to TRBJ1-5; D call uncertain. The germline V and J ends were trimmed by 3 bases and 5 bases, with 9 bases remaining between them. The germline gives CDR1 SGDLS, CDR2 YYNGEE. This CDR3 contains 13 residues. As DNA, the CDR3 is TGTGCCAGCAGCGCGGGTACCCATCAGCCCCAGCATTTT. This sequence encodes CASSAGTHQPQHF.

The gene calls are TRBV7-8 and TRBJ2-7, with TRBD1 identical over 7 bases. The CDR3 covers 14 residues. The germline V gene encodes CDR1 SGHVS and CDR2 FQNEAQ. Trimming removed 4 bases from V and 3 bases from J; junction bases left unmatched: 6. CDR3 DNA sequence: TGTGCCAGCAGCTCTCAGGGGGTAGACTACGAGCAGTACTTC. This encodes CASSSQGVDYEQYF.

This clone has only one observation. This sequence joins TRBV27 and TRBJ2-1, with D unresolved. Looked up from germline, CDR1 is MNHEY and CDR2 is SMNVEV (reference sequence). V lost 2 bases and J lost 0, with 11 bases in between. The CDR3 totals 16 residues. The CDR3 sequence: CASSLPGPLSYNEQFF. Written as DNA, the CDR3 is TGTGCCAGCAGTTTACCGGGTCCTCTCTCCTACAATGAGCAGTTCTTC.

This chain uses TRBV29-1 with TRBJ2-7; D call uncertain. CDR3 size: 13 residues. The germline V and J ends were trimmed by 3 bases and 4 bases, with 13 bases remaining between them. The germline CDR1 and CDR2 sequences are SQVTM and ANQGSEA. The CDR3 here is CSVDVGDRYEQYF. CDR3 coding DNA: TGCAGCGTTGACGTCGGAGACCGATACGAGCAGTACTTC.

The chain has TRBV4-1 and TRBJ2-1; 8 bases line up with TRBD2. Germline V gene sequence: CDR1 MGHRA, CDR2 YSYEKL. The junction had 5 bases not matched to a gene; V was cut back by 4 bases and J by 0 bases. This CDR3 spans 16 amino acids. CDR3 protein: CASSPLAGNSYNEQFF. Here the CDR3 DNA reads TGCGCCAGCAGCCCTCTAGCGGGCAACTCCTACAATGAGCAGTTCTTC.

V and J are TRBV7-9 and TRBJ2-7; either TRBD1 or TRBD2 may supply D (6 bases each). Trimming pared 5 bases from V and 1 base from J, leaving 15 bases between. CDR1 is SEHNR, CDR2 FQNEAQ, per germline (reference sequence). This CDR3 comprises 15 residues. CDR3 nucleotides: TGTGCCAGCAGCCGGGGGAGCCAGGGGTCCTACGAGCAGTACTTC. Its translation: CASSRGSQGSYEQYF.

V gene TRBV7-9 combines with J gene TRBJ2-7; D possibly corresponds to TRBD1 (6 bases). Deletions cut 2 bases from V and 4 bases from J, with 9 bases between. The CDR3 has 13 amino acids. Germline V gene lookup returns CDR1 SEHNR and CDR2 FQNEAQ (reference sequence). The CDR3 region has the DNA TGTGCCAGCAGCTTAACGGACAGATACGAGCAGTACTTC. It is translated as CASSLTDRYEQYF. Complete variable domain (other parts from reference TRBV7-9 and TRBJ2-7): DTGVSQNPRHKITKRGQNVTFRCDPISEHNRLYWYRQTLGQGPEFLTYFQNEAQLEKSRLLSDRFSAERPKGSFSTLEIQRTEQGDSAMYLCASSLTDRYEQYFGPGTRLTVT.

V gene TRBV19 combines with J gene TRBJ1-1; a possible D gene is TRBD1 (6 bases). The CDR3 has 14 amino acids. The V gene's germline CDR1 is LNHDA and CDR2 SQIVND (reference sequence). Trimming took 5 bases from V and 2 from J, leaving 12 bases between them. CDR3: CASSAGTPNTEAFF. The CDR3 nucleotides are TGTGCCAGTAGTGCCGGGACACCTAACACTGAAGCTTTCTTT.

This clone was detected once. The CDR3 reads CASSSAPFQVSNQPQHF. The CDR3 DNA sequence: TGTGCCAGCAGCTCCGCACCGTTTCAGGTTAGCAATCAGCCCCAGCATTTT. V gene TRBV5-4 combines with J gene TRBJ1-5; D gene uncertain. V lost 3 bases, J lost 0 bases, and 16 bases lay in between. The CDR3 runs to 17 residues. Germline loops: CDR1 SGHNT, CDR2 YYREEE (reference sequence).

The rearrangement links TRBV15 to TRBJ2-7; D is unclear. The CDR3 covers 10 residues. CDR1 is LNHNV and CDR2 is YYDKDF in the germline V gene (reference sequence). Trimming removed 3 bases from V and 3 bases from J, with 0 bases in between. CDR3 nucleotides: TGTGCCACCAGCAGCTACGAGCAGTACTTC. As protein: CATSSYEQYF.

As to this clone: Other DNA sequences within the sample encode an identical CDR3. The chain couples TRBV5-4 to TRBJ2-5; D ambiguous. Per germline, CDR1 SGHNT and CDR2 YYREEE (reference sequence). The CDR3 extends over 14 amino acids. V was pared by 0 bases and J by 1 base, with 7 bases between. CDR3 nucleotide sequence: TGTGCCAGCAGCTTGGTGGGTGCCCAAGAGACCCAGTACTTC. Encoded protein: CASSLVGAQETQYF.

The chain carries TRBV2 and TRBJ2-1; 8 bases map to TRBD2. Per the germline V gene, CDR1 is SNHLY and CDR2 is FYNNEI. V gave up 11 bases and J gave up 6 bases; unmatched junction bases: 15. CDR3 length: 15 residues. The CDR3 sequence: CAGYVAAGGSNEQFF. In DNA, the CDR3 is TGTGCCGGTTACGTCGCTGCGGGAGGCTCCAATGAGCAGTTCTTC.

V is TRBV11-2 and J is TRBJ1-3, with D perhaps TRBD1 (6 bases). From germline, CDR1 is SGHAT and CDR2 FQNNGV. V lost 1 base to trimming and J lost 2 bases, with 15 bases between them. This CDR3 comprises 17 residues. For the CDR3, the DNA is TGTGCCAGCAGCTTAGTGGTGGGGGCCTTCACTGGAAACACCATATATTTT. This sequence encodes CASSLVVGAFTGNTIYF.

In DNA, the CDR3 is TGTGCCTGGGACACCGCCTACGAGCAGTACTTC. Its protein product is CAWDTAYEQYF. The gene calls are TRBV30 and TRBJ2-7; D gene unclear. The CDR3 sequence is 11 residues long. The V and J ends lost 5 bases and 2 bases respectively, with 7 bases between them. Looked up from germline, CDR1 is GTSNPN and CDR2 is SVGIG (reference sequence).

The chain combines TRBV14 with TRBJ2-2; D is possibly TRBD1 or TRBD2 (5 bases each). Germline V gives CDR1 SGHDN, CDR2 FVKESK. The germline V and J ends were trimmed by 0 bases and 5 bases, with 19 bases remaining between them. The CDR3 is made up of 18 amino acids. This CDR3 reads CASSQDWAGTLITGELFF. The CDR3, as DNA: TGTGCCAGCAGCCAAGACTGGGCAGGGACCCTTATAACCGGGGAGCTGTTTTTT.